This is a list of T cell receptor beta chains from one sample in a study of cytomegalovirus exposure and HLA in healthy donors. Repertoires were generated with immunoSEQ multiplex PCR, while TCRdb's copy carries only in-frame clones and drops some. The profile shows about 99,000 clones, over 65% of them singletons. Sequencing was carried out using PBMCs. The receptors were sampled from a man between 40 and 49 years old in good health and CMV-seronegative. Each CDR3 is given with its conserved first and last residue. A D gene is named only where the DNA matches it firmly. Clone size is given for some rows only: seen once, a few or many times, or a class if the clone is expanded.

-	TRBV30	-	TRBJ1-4	CAWSPFNEKLFF	TGTGCCTGGAGTCCATTTAATGAAAAACTGTTTTTT
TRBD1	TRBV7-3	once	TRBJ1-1	CASSPGQGGDTEAFF	TGTGCCAGCAGCCCTGGACAGGGGGGAGACACTGAAGCTTTCTTT
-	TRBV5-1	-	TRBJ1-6	CASSLMDITNSPLHF	TGCGCCAGCAGCTTGATGGACATAACTAATTCACCCCTCCACTTT
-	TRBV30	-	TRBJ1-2	CAWSVQGTYGYTF	TGTGCCTGGAGTGTACAGGGTACCTATGGCTACACCTTC
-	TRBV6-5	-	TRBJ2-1	CASSPYSQTGEQFF	TGTGCCAGCAGCCCCTATTCCCAAACCGGTGAGCAGTTCTTC
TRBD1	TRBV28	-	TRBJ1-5	CASSFRGQGLRQPQHF	TGTGCCAGCAGTTTCAGAGGACAGGGATTGCGACAGCCCCAGCATTTT
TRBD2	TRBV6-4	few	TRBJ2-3	CASSDEAGSTDTQYF	TGTGCCAGCAGTGACGAAGCGGGGAGCACAGATACGCAGTATTTT
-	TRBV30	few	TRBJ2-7	CAWSVTTYYEQYF	TGTGCCTGGAGTGTAACTACGTACTACGAGCAGTACTTC
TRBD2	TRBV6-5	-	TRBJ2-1	CASSYLLAGGGNEQFF	TGTGCCAGCAGTTATCTACTAGCGGGAGGTGGCAATGAGCAGTTCTTC
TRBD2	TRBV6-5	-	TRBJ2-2	CATQTSGGRGELFF	TGTGCCACCCAGACTAGCGGGGGTAGGGGGGAGCTGTTTTTT
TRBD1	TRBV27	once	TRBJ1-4	CASRGQGAGNEKLFF	TGTGCCAGCAGGGGACAGGGGGCTGGTAATGAAAAACTGTTTTTT
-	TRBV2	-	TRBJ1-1	CASSSSQGGGAEAFF	TGTGCCAGCAGCTCATCTCAGGGAGGAGGGGCTGAAGCTTTCTTT
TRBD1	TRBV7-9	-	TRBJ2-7	CASSLGANRGSEQYF	TGTGCCAGCAGCTTAGGGGCTAACAGGGGTTCCGAGCAGTACTTC
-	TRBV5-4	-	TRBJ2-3	CASSLGYTDTQYF	TGTGCCAGCAGCTTGGGCTACACAGATACGCAGTATTTT
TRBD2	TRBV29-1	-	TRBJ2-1	CSVTAGELGNEQFF	TGCAGCGTGACCGCGGGGGAACTAGGCAATGAGCAGTTCTTC
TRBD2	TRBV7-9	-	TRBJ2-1	CASSLAAGGEQFF	TGTGCCAGCAGCTTAGCGGCGGGAGGTGAGCAGTTCTTC
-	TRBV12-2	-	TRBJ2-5	CASRFGVLETQYF	TGTGCAAGTCGGTTCGGGGTCCTGGAGACCCAGTACTTC
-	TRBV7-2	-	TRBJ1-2	CASSSEPGLGYGYTF	TGTGCCAGCAGCTCAGAACCGGGACTTGGCTATGGCTACACCTTC
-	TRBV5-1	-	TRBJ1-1	CASSVRPGMNTEAFF	TGCGCCAGCAGCGTAAGACCGGGAATGAACACTGAAGCTTTCTTT
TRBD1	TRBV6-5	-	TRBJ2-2	CASSRTGIGTGELFF	TGTGCCAGCAGTCGGACAGGGATAGGAACCGGGGAGCTGTTTTTT
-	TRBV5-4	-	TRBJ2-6	CASSLRSPGANVLTF	TGTGCCAGCAGCTTGCGTAGCCCTGGGGCCAACGTCCTGACTTTC
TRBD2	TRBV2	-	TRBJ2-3	CASSTSGRLSTDTQYF	TGTGCCAGCAGCACTAGCGGGAGGCTTAGCACAGATACGCAGTATTTT
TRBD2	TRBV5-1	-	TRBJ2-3	CASRGGSTDTQYF	TGCGCCAGCAGGGGGGGGAGCACAGATACGCAGTATTTT
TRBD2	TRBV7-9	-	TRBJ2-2	CASSSWGGITGELFF	TGTGCCAGCAGCTCGTGGGGGGGAATCACCGGGGAGCTGTTTTTT
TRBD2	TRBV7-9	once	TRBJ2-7	CASSQSGMSYEQYF	TGTGCCAGCAGCCAGAGCGGGATGTCCTACGAGCAGTACTTC
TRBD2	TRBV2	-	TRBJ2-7	CASSGRLAGGPRTGEQYF	TGTGCCAGCAGTGGAAGGCTAGCGGGAGGGCCACGGACGGGGGAGCAGTACTTC
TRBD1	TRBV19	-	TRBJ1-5	CASSPRQGLQPQHF	TGTGCCAGTAGTCCGAGACAGGGGCTTCAGCCCCAGCATTTT
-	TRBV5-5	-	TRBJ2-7	CASSRQDVYEQYF	TGTGCCAGCAGCCGACAGGATGTTTACGAGCAGTACTTC
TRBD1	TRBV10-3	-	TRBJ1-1	CAISGSTGGTEAFF	TGTGCCATCAGTGGCTCGACAGGGGGCACTGAAGCTTTCTTT
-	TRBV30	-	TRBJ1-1	CARSRDTEAFF	TGTGCCCGCTCCAGGGACACTGAAGCTTTCTTT
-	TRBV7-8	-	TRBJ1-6	CASSLPGLSNSPLHF	TGTGCCAGCAGCTTACCAGGGTTGTCTAATTCACCCCTCCACTTT
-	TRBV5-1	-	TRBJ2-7	CASSFDSTYEQYF	TGCGCCAGCAGCTTCGACTCGACCTACGAGCAGTACTTC
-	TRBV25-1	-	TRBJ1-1	CASGGTEAFF	TGTGCCAGTGGGGGGACTGAAGCTTTCTTT
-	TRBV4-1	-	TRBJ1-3	CASSQGGVPGNTIYF	TGCGCCAGCAGCCAAGGGGGGGTCCCCGGAAACACCATATATTTT
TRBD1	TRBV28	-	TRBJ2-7	CASRPPTGGASYEQYF	TGTGCCAGCAGGCCTCCTACAGGGGGCGCCTCCTACGAGCAGTACTTC
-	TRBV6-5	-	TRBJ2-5	CASSYSARGETQYF	TGTGCCAGCAGTTACTCGGCTCGGGGTGAGACCCAGTACTTC
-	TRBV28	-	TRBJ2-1	CASSLIPTGAGTSLVNEQFF	TGTGCCAGCAGTTTAATCCCGACAGGGGCTGGGACTAGCCTAGTCAATGAGCAGTTCTTC
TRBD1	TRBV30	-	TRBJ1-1	CAWSVGQANTEAFF	TGTGCCTGGAGTGTGGGACAGGCGAACACTGAAGCTTTCTTT
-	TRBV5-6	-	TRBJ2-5	CASSLEAGRGETQYF	TGTGCCAGCAGCTTGGAGGCAGGACGGGGAGAGACCCAGTACTTC
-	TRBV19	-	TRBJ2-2	CASRRGLAQDAGELFF	TGTGCCAGTAGACGGGGGTTGGCACAGGACGCCGGGGAGCTGTTTTTT
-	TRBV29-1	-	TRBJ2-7	CSVERGEKPYEQYF	TGCAGCGTCGAACGGGGTGAAAAGCCCTACGAGCAGTACTTC
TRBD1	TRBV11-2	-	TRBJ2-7	CASSLGQGNNEQYF	TGTGCCAGCAGCTTAGGACAGGGTAATAACGAGCAGTACTTC
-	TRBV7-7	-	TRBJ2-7	CASQQGPNYEQYF	TGTGCTAGTCAGCAGGGGCCTAACTACGAGCAGTACTTC
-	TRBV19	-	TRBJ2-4	CASSVIHLAKNIQYF	TGTGCCTCCTCGGTAATTCATCTAGCCAAAAACATTCAGTACTTC
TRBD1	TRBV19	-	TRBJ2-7	CASSIERTGSDEQYF	TGTGCCAGTAGTATAGAAAGGACAGGGAGCGACGAGCAGTACTTC